Listed below are T cell receptor beta chains from one sample, sequenced in a study of T cell responses to AZD1222 COVID-19 vaccine. Here immunoSEQ multiplex PCR was the method, and the copy in TCRdb shows in-frame clones only, minus some. The sample consists of 130,000 to 150,000 clones, around nine tenths of them appearing once. The specimen was peripheral blood, collected on day 0 of AZD1222 vaccination. These receptors all come from an adult in good health. The CDR3 runs from the conserved cysteine through the conserved F or W. A D gene is named only where the DNA matches it firmly. Where a row states a size, it is once, few, many or the class of an expanded clone; other rows omit it.

j_gene | v_gene | d_gene | abundance | CDR3aa | CDR3nt
TRBJ2-1 | TRBV7-3 | TRBD2 | - | CASSLQGPSGSSANEQFF | TGTGCCAGCAGCTTACAGGGGCCTAGCGGGAGCTCCGCCAATGAGCAGTTCTTC
TRBJ1-5 | TRBV6-4 | - | - | CAITGTPDQPQHF | TGTGCCATCACCGGGACACCAGATCAGCCCCAGCATTTT
TRBJ2-7 | TRBV19 | - | - | CASSRTAHEQYF | TGTGCCAGTAGTAGGACAGCCCACGAGCAGTACTTC
TRBJ2-7 | TRBV4-3 | - | few | CASSQDGPGSYEQYF | TGCGCCAGCAGCCAAGATGGCCCAGGGAGCTACGAGCAGTACTTC
TRBJ1-5 | TRBV28 | - | - | CASSSGHGLREGQPQHF | TGTGCCAGCAGTTCGGGACACGGTCTCCGGGAAGGTCAGCCCCAGCATTTT
TRBJ1-1 | TRBV19 | TRBD1 | - | CATGQGNTEAFF | TGTGCCACGGGACAGGGAAACACTGAAGCTTTCTTT
TRBJ1-1 | TRBV7-8 | - | - | CASSLDTRNTEAFF | TGTGCCAGCAGCTTAGACACGAGGAACACTGAAGCTTTCTTT
TRBJ1-1 | TRBV10-1 | TRBD1 | - | CASRGQAGTEAFF | TGCGCCAGCAGAGGACAGGCGGGCACTGAAGCTTTCTTT
TRBJ2-2 | TRBV6-6 | - | - | CASTRGPNTGELFF | TGTGCCAGCACCAGGGGCCCTAACACCGGGGAGCTGTTTTTT
TRBJ1-6 | TRBV18 | - | once | CASSPEARGYNSPLHF | TGTGCCAGCTCACCAGAGGCCAGAGGATATAATTCACCCCTCCACTTT
TRBJ2-1 | TRBV29-1 | - | once | CSVGGWGNEQFF | TGCAGCGTGGGGGGATGGGGGAATGAGCAGTTCTTC
TRBJ2-5 | TRBV5-6 | - | - | CASSLGPGETQYF | TGTGCCAGCAGCTTGGGGCCGGGGGAGACCCAGTACTTC
TRBJ2-5 | TRBV28 | TRBD1 | - | CASSLSGTGRETQYF | TGTGCCAGCAGTTTATCTGGGACAGGGAGGGAGACCCAGTACTTC
TRBJ1-2 | TRBV25-1 | - | - | CASALGGGAANGYTF | TGTGCCAGCGCCCTAGGGGGGGGAGCGGCAAATGGCTACACCTTC
TRBJ1-6 | TRBV9 | - | - | CASSVGGDGSPLHF | TGTGCCAGCAGCGTAGGAGGGGACGGATCACCCCTCCACTTT
TRBJ2-7 | TRBV27 | TRBD2 | - | CASSSTGLFTEQYF | TGTGCCAGCAGTTCTACGGGACTATTTACCGAGCAGTACTTC
TRBJ2-4 | TRBV5-6 | TRBD2 | - | CASSFGTTVNIQYF | TGTGCCAGCAGCTTCGGGACTACCGTAAACATTCAGTACTTC
TRBJ1-5 | TRBV5-8 | - | - | CASTLGEGRLGNQPQHF | TGTGCCAGCACCCTGGGCGAGGGCCGCTTAGGCAATCAGCCCCAGCATTTT
TRBJ1-6 | TRBV6-1 | - | - | CASSDLYSGRALHF | TGTGCCAGCAGTGACCTATACTCGGGAAGGGCCCTCCACTTT
TRBJ1-1 | TRBV28 | - | - | CASSLLENTEAFF | TGTGCCAGCAGTTTACTGGAGAACACTGAAGCTTTCTTT
TRBJ2-7 | TRBV2 | TRBD2 | - | CASRAGTSGSFYEQYF | TGTGCCAGCAGGGCCGGGACTAGCGGGAGCTTTTACGAGCAGTACTTC
TRBJ2-1 | TRBV6-1 | - | - | CASSEARWERFEQFF | TGTGCCAGCAGTGAAGCCCGGTGGGAGAGGTTTGAGCAGTTCTTC
TRBJ2-5 | TRBV6-1 | TRBD2 | - | CASSEEWEGKETQYF | TGTGCCAGCAGTGAAGAGTGGGAGGGGAAAGAGACCCAGTACTTC
TRBJ2-7 | TRBV7-9 | TRBD1 | - | CATPSPDRASYEQYF | TGTGCCACCCCCTCCCCGGACAGGGCCTCCTACGAGCAGTACTTC
TRBJ2-5 | TRBV7-8 | - | - | CASSPPKAGPRGQETQYF | TGTGCCAGCAGCCCACCAAAGGCAGGACCCCGGGGTCAAGAGACCCAGTACTTC
TRBJ2-7 | TRBV28 | TRBD2 | - | CASRLGLAGELAEQYF | TGTGCCAGCAGGCTGGGACTAGCGGGAGAGTTGGCCGAGCAGTACTTC
TRBJ2-3 | TRBV11-3 | - | - | CASSRTPDTDTQYF | TGTGCCAGCAGCCGTACCCCGGACACAGATACGCAGTATTTT
TRBJ1-2 | TRBV4-1 | - | - | CASSQPGPSNYGYTF | TGCGCCAGCAGCCAACCGGGACCGAGTAACTATGGCTACACCTTC
TRBJ2-7 | TRBV13 | - | - | CASSSFFLGVGTPYEQYF | TGTGCCAGCAGCTCCTTTTTCTTGGGGGTCGGAACACCCTACGAGCAGTACTTC
TRBJ2-5 | TRBV5-8 | - | - | CASSLTGTRETQYF | TGTGCCAGCAGCCTGACTGGTACCAGGGAGACCCAGTACTTC
TRBJ1-6 | TRBV28 | - | - | CASSTRPKIRPPRGGSPLHF | TGTGCCAGCAGCACCCGCCCCAAAATAAGGCCCCCAAGAGGAGGATCACCCCTCCACTTT
TRBJ1-3 | TRBV6-5 | - | - | CASQLEFSGNTIYF | TGTGCCAGCCAGCTGGAGTTCTCTGGAAACACCATATATTTT
TRBJ2-7 | TRBV28 | - | - | CASSFRVSSYEQYF | TGTGCCAGCAGTTTCAGGGTGAGCTCCTACGAGCAGTACTTC
TRBJ1-1 | TRBV4-1 | - | - | CASSQGENVNTEAFF | TGCGCCAGCAGCCAAGGGGAAAACGTGAACACTGAAGCTTTCTTT
TRBJ2-2 | TRBV18 | - | - | CASSPPSRGSTGELFF | TGTGCCAGCTCACCACCCTCGAGAGGAAGCACCGGGGAGCTGTTTTTT
TRBJ2-7 | TRBV28 | - | - | CASTSGTYYEQYF | TGTGCCAGCACCTCTGGGACCTACTACGAGCAGTACTTC
TRBJ2-7 | TRBV19 | TRBD1 | once | CASSIRTGLSYEQYF | TGTGCCAGTAGTATACGGACAGGGCTCTCCTACGAGCAGTACTTC
TRBJ1-2 | TRBV7-9 | TRBD1 | - | CASQKEGAQSFGYTF | TGTGCCAGTCAAAAAGAGGGGGCGCAAAGTTTTGGCTACACCTTC
TRBJ2-7 | TRBV28 | TRBD1 | - | CASSFETGVYEQYF | TGTGCCAGCAGTTTTGAGACAGGGGTCTACGAGCAGTACTTC
TRBJ2-1 | TRBV4-2 | TRBD2 | - | CASSQDSGLAGGIDNEQFF | TGTGCCAGCAGCCAAGATTCGGGGCTAGCGGGAGGAATCGACAATGAGCAGTTCTTC
TRBJ2-1 | TRBV7-2 | TRBD2 | - | CASSGTQRGSYNEQFF | TGTGCCAGCAGCGGGACTCAGCGGGGCTCCTACAATGAGCAGTTCTTC
TRBJ2-3 | TRBV7-9 | - | - | CASSISQSTDTQYF | TGTGCCAGCAGCATCAGCCAGAGCACAGATACGCAGTATTTT
TRBJ2-7 | TRBV4-2 | TRBD2 | - | CASSTGAGGGEQYF | TGTGCCAGCAGCACCGGGGCGGGAGGTGGCGAGCAGTACTTC
TRBJ1-1 | TRBV13 | - | - | CASSLAGSTEAFF | TGTGCCAGCAGCTTAGCGGGGTCCACTGAAGCTTTCTTT
TRBJ2-7 | TRBV21-1 | - | once | CASRIGELGYEQYF | TGTGCCAGCAGGATTGGGGAACTCGGGTACGAGCAGTACTTC
TRBJ1-1 | TRBV24-1 | - | - | CATASGLNTEAFF | TGTGCCACCGCATCCGGCCTGAACACTGAAGCTTTCTTT
TRBJ2-7 | TRBV28 | TRBD1 | - | CAVGEGRGGWEQYF | TGTGCGGTCGGAGAGGGTAGAGGGGGCTGGGAGCAGTACTTC
TRBJ1-1 | TRBV11-2 | - | large | CASSFLTGSAPEAFF | TGTGCCAGCAGCTTTCTTACAGGTTCCGCCCCTGAAGCTTTCTTT
TRBJ2-7 | TRBV30 | - | - | CAWSVPHLSSYEQYF | TGTGCCTGGAGTGTACCCCACCTATCGTCCTACGAGCAGTACTTC
TRBJ2-7 | TRBV28 | - | once | CASSLGGGNEQYF | TGTGCCAGCAGTTTAGGAGGGGGCAACGAGCAGTACTTC
TRBJ1-2 | TRBV28 | - | - | CASRFLAQGRRDGYTF | TGTGCCAGCAGATTTTTAGCGCAGGGGAGGCGGGATGGCTACACCTTC
TRBJ1-6 | TRBV27 | - | - | CASSWYNSPLHF | TGTGCCAGCAGTTGGTATAATTCACCCCTCCACTTT
TRBJ2-7 | TRBV25-1 | TRBD2 | - | CASSVGTSGTDEQYF | TGTGCCAGCAGTGTAGGGACTAGCGGGACCGACGAGCAGTACTTC
TRBJ1-5 | TRBV28 | - | - | CASSLPGDNQPQHF | TGTGCCAGCAGTCTCCCGGGGGACAATCAGCCCCAGCATTTT
TRBJ1-1 | TRBV2 | TRBD1 | few | CASSGQGNTEAFF | TGTGCCAGCAGTGGACAGGGGAACACTGAAGCTTTCTTT
TRBJ1-6 | TRBV6-5 | - | once | CASSPRWQPEDIHF | TGTGCCAGCAGTCCCCGGTGGCAGCCGGAAGACATCCACTTT
TRBJ2-1 | TRBV7-3 | - | - | CASSLDPTIEQFF | TGTGCCAGCAGCTTAGACCCCACAATTGAGCAGTTCTTC
TRBJ2-1 | TRBV2 | TRBD2 | - | CASRNSGRADNEQFF | TGTGCCAGCAGGAATAGCGGGAGGGCTGACAATGAGCAGTTCTTC
TRBJ2-7 | TRBV23-1 | - | - | CASSQSNGSEQYF | TGCGCCAGCAGTCAATCTAACGGTTCCGAGCAGTACTTC
TRBJ1-5 | TRBV6-2/TRBV6-3 | - | - | CASSSLQRNQPQHF | TGTGCCAGCAGTAGTCTCCAGAGAAATCAGCCCCAGCATTTT